Shown below are 15 T cell receptor beta chains from a single sample sequenced in a study of response to subunit inactivated influenza vaccine. TCRdb reanalysed the RT-PCR reads using MiXCR and keeps one entry per CDR3 protein. The sample includes 170,000 or so distinct CDR3 sequences, about 10% of them seen just once. The sample in question was CD8+ T cells sorted from PBMCs, obtained 23 to 25 months after vaccination. The receptors here all came from a man between 50 and 70 years old who received an inactivated influenza vaccine.

The chain carries TRBV12-3 or TRBV12-4 and TRBJ2-1, with 11 bases identical to TRBD2. This CDR3 is 16 amino acids long. V lost 6 bases, J lost 7 bases, and 11 bases stayed unmatched. The CDR3 bases are TGTGCCAGCAGCCGAAGCGGACTAGCGGGCGTTAATGAGCAGTTCTTC. Encoded protein: CASSRSGLAGVNEQFF.

This clonotype has just a few counts. This sequence joins TRBV27 and TRBJ2-2; no firm D call. V lost 1 base and J lost 4, with 13 bases in between. Germline lookup yields CDR1 MNHEY and CDR2 SMNVEV (reference sequence). This CDR3 contains 16 residues. CDR3 DNA sequence: TGTGCCAGCAGTTTATTGGGCCCAGAGTTCACCGGGGAGCTGTTTTTT. Translating it yields CASSLLGPEFTGELFF.

The chain uses TRBV6-5 and TRBJ2-7, with D tentatively TRBD1 (6 bases). This CDR3 has 15 amino acids. CDR1 is MNHEY and CDR2 is SVGAGI in the germline V gene. V was trimmed by 4 bases and J by 3 bases, leaving 16 bases between them. The CDR3 spells CASSSLQGTLYEQYF. CDR3 DNA sequence: TGTGCCAGCAGTTCCTTACAGGGAACCCTCTACGAGCAGTACTTC.

This chain uses TRBV9 with TRBJ2-2; D is possibly TRBD1 (6 bases). V was shortened by 1 base and J by 5 bases, with 12 bases between the two germline ends. The length of the CDR3 is 15 residues. CDR1 and CDR2 from the germline V gene are SGDLS and YYNGEE. CDR3 sequence: CASSVLQGPTGELFF. Here the CDR3 DNA reads TGTGCCAGCAGCGTACTACAGGGACCGACCGGGGAGCTGTTTTTT.

The chain recombines TRBV9 with TRBJ2-3; 10 bases fit TRBD1. This CDR3 region has 16 residues. Germline values: CDR1 SGDLS, CDR2 YYNGEE. Trimming at V came to 3 bases and at J to 0 bases, leaving 4 bases not matched to a gene. CDR3 DNA sequence: TGTGCCAGCAGCGCACGACAGGGGGCTAGCACAGATACGCAGTATTTT. Protein: CASSARQGASTDTQYF.

The genes are TRBV11-2 and TRBJ2-3, with D unclear. Germline V gene sequence: CDR1 SGHAT, CDR2 FQNNGV. The CDR3 consists of 14 residues. The germline V and J ends were trimmed by 2 bases and 3 bases, with 9 bases remaining between them. CDR3 sequence: CASSLFRGTDTQYF. The CDR3, as DNA: TGTGCCAGCAGCTTATTTAGAGGAACAGATACGCAGTATTTT.

This clonotype was observed a handful of times. The chain employs TRBV4-3 and TRBJ1-3, with a tentative D call TRBD1 (6 bases). Germline V gene data show CDR1 as LGHNA and CDR2 as YSLEER. The length of the CDR3 is 14 residues. With 1 base removed from V and 6 bases from J, the gap between germline ends came to 10 bases. The CDR3, as DNA: TGCGCCAGCAGCCAAGGTCTGGGGGCAAACACCATATATTTT. This sequence encodes CASSQGLGANTIYF.

CDR3 region: CASSLMGQNTEAFF. Here the CDR3 DNA reads TGTGCCAGCAGTTTAATGGGCCAGAACACTGAAGCTTTCTTT. This chain links TRBV28 with TRBJ1-1; no reliable D call. The CDR3 is 14 residues long. V lost 2 bases to trimming and J lost 1 base, with 8 bases between them. Germline V gene data show CDR1 as MDHEN and CDR2 as SYDVKM.

The chain combines TRBV7-8 with TRBJ2-3; D may be TRBD1 (6 bases). V shed 0 bases and J shed 6 bases, with 16 bases lying between them. CDR1 is SGHVS, CDR2 FQNEAQ, per germline. This CDR3 is 16 amino acids long. The CDR3: CASSLASGAERDTQYF. The DNA of the CDR3 is TGTGCCAGCAGCTTAGCTTCAGGGGCGGAACGGGATACGCAGTATTTT.

This clonotype was observed at least ten times. The V gene is TRBV27, the J gene TRBJ2-7; 8 bases are a match to TRBD2. CDR3 length equals 16 residues. From germline, CDR1 is MNHEY and CDR2 SMNVEV (reference sequence). The V segment lost 0 bases and the J segment 4 bases; nucleotides outside the gene matches: 8. The CDR3 nucleotides are TGTGCCAGCAGTTTATCTCAGGGGACTAGTCGGTACGAGCAGTACTTC. Translating gives CASSLSQGTSRYEQYF.

The gene calls are TRBV2 and TRBJ2-2, with D unclear. V lost 8 bases to trimming and J lost 7 bases, with 17 bases between them. The CDR3 totals 14 residues. Germline CDR1 is SNHLY and CDR2 is FYNNEI. The CDR3, as DNA: TGTGCCAGCGAAGGCCCCTACGAGCGCGGGGAGCTGTTTTTT. Its translation is CASEGPYERGELFF. Full variable domain (remainder filled in from reference TRBV2 and TRBJ2-2): EPEVTQTPSHQVTQMGQEVILRCVPISNHLYFYWYRQILGQKVEFLVSFYNNEISEKSEIFDDQFSVERPDGSNFTLKIRSTKLEDSAMYFCASEGPYERGELFFGEGSRLTVL.

The genes are TRBV20-1 and TRBJ2-2; D is perhaps TRBD2 (6 bases). The V end was cut by 1 base, the J end by 4 bases, with 22 bases between. This CDR3 region has 18 residues. The germline V gene encodes CDR1 DFQATT and CDR2 SNEGSKA (reference sequence). In DNA form, the CDR3 reads TGCAGTGCTAGAGCCCCGAAAATCTTACGGGAGAGCACCGGGGAGCTGTTTTTT. Translation: CSARAPKILRESTGELFF.

V is TRBV3-1 and J is TRBJ1-2; D is unclear. V was pared by 1 base and J by 4 bases, with 13 bases between. CDR3 length: 15 amino acids. Germline V gene lookup returns CDR1 LGHDT and CDR2 YNNKEL (reference sequence). CDR3 in amino acids: CASSQGPGPAYGYTF. The DNA of the CDR3 is TGTGCCAGCAGCCAAGGGCCGGGCCCGGCCTATGGCTACACCTTC.

Remarks on this clonotype: A junction boundary mismatches the germline segment, possibly from a read error. V gene TRBV5-1 combines with J gene TRBJ2-5, with no clear D. This CDR3 region has 8 residues. From germline, CDR1 is SGHRS and CDR2 YFSETQ. CDR3: CASSLNRF. The CDR3 DNA reads as TGCGCCAGCAGCTTGAACCGCTTC.

This clonotype was detected many times. The chain combines TRBV5-5 with TRBJ2-7; maybe TRBD1 (6 bases). This CDR3 is built from 16 residues. CDR1 is SGHKS and CDR2 is YYEKEE in the germline V gene (reference sequence). V lost 2 bases and J 1 base, leaving 16 bases between the germline ends. The chain's CDR3 is CASSFTFYRESYEQYF. The CDR3 DNA reads as TGTGCCAGCAGCTTTACCTTTTACAGGGAATCCTACGAGCAGTACTTC.